This paragraph reports one T cell receptor beta chain. This clone has more than one count but fewer than ten. No antigen is known for it. One base away there is no much larger clone; base qualities are not given. Trimming removed 7 bases from V and 5 bases from J, leaving 14 bases between the germline ends. The CDR3 sequence holds 14 residues, the cysteine and phenylalanine included. Only CDR3 DNA is held: 42 bases, read in frame from base 1. CDR1 MNHEY and CDR2 SVGAGI are derived from the germline V gene. All of the isolated RNA was reverse transcribed with the High Capacity cDNA Reverse Transcription Kit, so expressed TCRB transcripts were sequenced. Naive, central memory and regulatory T cell samples underwent deep immunoSEQ sequencing, averaging around 3.6 million total reads per sample. Sorted cells were lysed in RLT buffer and RNA was extracted with DNase-treated RNeasy Micro or Mini kits, depending on cell number. Each cell subset was processed separately to prevent cross-contamination, with patient and healthy donor samples processed together. The immunoSEQ multiplex PCR was used to amplify TCRB sequences from cDNA, yielding 87-bp fragments that span the CDR3 region. The amplicons were sequenced using the Illumina HiSeq platform. The published analysis was carried out like this. Synthetic template baselines were used to correct PCR bias computationally, reads within Hamming distance 2 were collapsed together, and singletons that could not be merged were discarded. By aligning reads against IMGT, V, D and J genes, CDR3 length, and insertions or deletions at six rearrangement sites were assigned. Clonotype counts were normalized to sorted cell number within each subset before computing true diversity and Gini coefficients with the tcR R package. Repertoire sharing was quantified using the overlap coefficient calculated on TCRB nucleotide sequences. TCRdb's version of the immuneACCESS table is confined to in-frame rearrangements and falls short of the full clone set. An unresolved V gene accounts for under half of the shortfall where checked; the remainder is of unknown origin. The D gene and trimming were derived from the DNA, and the V and J assignments and clone size from that table. The sample data list around 280,000 clones, and about 7.8% of these were observed just once. Clones ranked in the top ten supply more than 1% of the sample.

This entry comes from a study of beta chain features in type 1 diabetes (dated by TCRdb to 2017 to 2018). In the study overall: Patients and healthy donors did not differ in mean age, gender distribution, total cell number or subset yield. The study compared the TCRB repertoires of sorted circulating CD4+ T cell subsets in recently diagnosed type 1 diabetes patients with those in matched healthy donors. A total of roughly 100 million sorted cells were examined across all samples, and the number of cells per subset was strongly correlated with RNA yield. Whereas all 30 or so donors provided naive and central memory subsets, regulatory and stem cell-like memory subsets were isolated from just 8 patients and roughly 8 healthy donors. Study-level results and caveats: Because cDNA was sequenced instead of genomic DNA, activated cells with high expression could be over-represented, although the groups did not differ in activation or CD3 levels. PCR might favor shorter templates, but patient and control samples were amplified and corrected together, so any skew would affect both groups equally. Naive, central memory and regulatory TCRB repertoires appeared to be more alike among patients than among healthy donors. Fewer insertions and more nucleotide deletions at VDJ recombination sites were observed in patients with type 1 diabetes, implying thymic rearrangement abnormalities. Type 1 diabetes patients showed a moderate but significant shortening of TCRB CDR3 length in all four CD4+ subsets. Because small numbers of individuals were included in the HLA sub-analyses, any influence of HLA type on TCRB rearrangement was left unresolved.

Each donor gave one peripheral blood draw, around 100 mL on average, collected into heparinised tubes. A BD FACSAria II and a panel including CD45RO, CCR7, CD25, CD127, CD95 and CD27 were used to sort naive, central memory, regulatory and stem cell-like memory CD4+ T cells. Purity was above 98% for every sorted population. PBMCs were separated immediately by Lymphoprep density gradient centrifugation and were stained directly, without being cultured. Samples were stained and sorted in pairs, with one healthy donor and one patient per experiment, so that batch effects were minimized. The chain joins TRBV6-5 to TRBJ2-2; D gene: possibly TRBD2, on 5 matching bases. Source material: central memory CD4+ T cells from blood. The clonotype comes from a woman aged 18-29 years in good health. The DNA reads as follows: TGTGCCAGCACCCAGTCGCGGACTACCGGGGAGCTGTTTTTT. It codes for CASTQSRTTGELFF.